This T cell receptor beta chain derives from a study of cytomegalovirus exposure and HLA in healthy donors. A note on this clone: Its specificity is unknown.

The CDR3 totals 15 residues. With 7 bases removed from V and 0 bases from J, the gap between germline ends came to 10 bases. In germline, CDR1 is SEHNR, CDR2 FQNEAQ (reference sequence). Regarding the study as a whole: Most TCR sequences showed up rarely, but some public TCRs showed up in many donors. The analysis excluded some indistinguishable V segments, including TRBV6-2 and TRBV6-3. Presence/absence analyses treated sequencing depth as roughly uniform across donors.

13 Jbeta primers and 60 Vbeta primers were used for the PCR. Sequenced by immunoSEQ multiplex PCR; TCRdb stores in-frame clones only, minus some. Altogether about 73,000 clones are present, roughly 70% being singletons, with the ten largest covering 9.5% to 15%. This TCR derives from a man in his sixties or seventies in good health and CMV-seronegative. This sequence joins TRBV7-9 and TRBJ2-6; D might be TRBD1 (7 bases). Sample: PBMCs. The CDR3 nucleotides read TGTGCCAGCACAGGGGGGATCTCTGGGGCCAACGTCCTGACTTTC. Its protein is CASTGGISGANVLTF.